A single sample gave rise to the 18 T cell receptor beta chains below, sequenced in a study of response to subunit inactivated influenza vaccine. TCRdb passed the RT-PCR reads through MiXCR, listing each CDR3 protein once. The data hold around 490,000 distinct CDR3 sequences, with approximately 7.6% observed a single time. The input for sequencing was PBMCs from blood, taken 23 to 25 months after vaccination. The receptor source for this set is a man in his fifties or sixties who received an inactivated influenza vaccine.

The rearrangement joins TRBV20-1 to TRBJ2-7; possibly TRBD2 for D (7 bases). Germline V gene sequence: CDR1 DFQATT, CDR2 SNEGSKA (reference sequence). The CDR3 runs to 16 residues. Trimming removed 2 bases from V and 0 bases from J, with 17 bases in between. The CDR3 is CSARPQGRGSSYEQYF. As DNA, the CDR3 is TGCAGTGCTAGACCCCAGGGGAGGGGGAGCTCCTACGAGCAGTACTTC.

This clonotype has a handful of counts. The rearrangement links TRBV29-1 to TRBJ2-3; D is ambiguous. Trimming pared 5 bases from V and 0 bases from J, leaving 9 bases between. The CDR3 is 13 amino acids. Germline V gene sequence: CDR1 SQVTM, CDR2 ANQGSEA. DNA for the CDR3: TGCAGCGTTTCCCAGGTCAGCACAGATACGCAGTATTTT. Translation gives CSVSQVSTDTQYF.

This clonotype was found a few times. The rearrangement joins TRBV18 to TRBJ2-2; maybe TRBD1 (6 bases). This CDR3 has 15 residues. The V gene lost 2 bases and the J gene lost 5 bases, with 12 bases spanning the gap. Germline V CDR1 and CDR2: KGHSH, LQKENI. CDR3 protein: CASSPIQGWTGELFF. The CDR3 DNA reads as TGTGCCAGCTCACCAATCCAGGGGTGGACCGGGGAGCTGTTTTTT.

The chain employs TRBV11-2 and TRBJ1-1; no clear D. The V end was cut by 6 bases, the J end by 1 base, with 9 bases between. Germline CDR1 reads SGHAT; CDR2 reads FQNNGV. The CDR3 totals 13 residues. The CDR3 DNA follows: TGTGCCAGCAGAGTCGACTGGAACACTGAAGCTTTCTTT. It yields the protein CASRVDWNTEAFF.

This clonotype appeared many times. This chain connects TRBV5-1 to TRBJ2-3; D possibly corresponds to TRBD1 (6 bases). Trimming left V 0 bases short and J 4 bases short, with 12 bases between. The CDR3 length is 15 residues. The germline gives CDR1 SGHRS, CDR2 YFSETQ. CDR3 coding DNA: TGCGCCAGCAGCTTGGCGACAGGTTCCCCAGATACGCAGTATTTT. Protein: CASSLATGSPDTQYF.

In its sample, this clonotype was seen many times. V is TRBV15 and J is TRBJ1-4; TRBD1 agrees at 7 bases. The CDR3 runs to 15 residues. The trim removed 0 bases at V and 5 bases at J, leaving 3 bases unmatched. Germline V gives CDR1 LNHNV, CDR2 YYDKDF (reference sequence). This chain's CDR3 is CATSRDRGRNEKLFF. The CDR3 nucleotides are TGTGCCACCAGCAGAGACAGGGGGAGAAATGAAAAACTGTTTTTT.

This rearrangement joins TRBV4-2 to TRBJ2-1, with TRBD2 matching over 7 bases. The germline gives CDR1 LGHNA, CDR2 YNFKEQ. The V and J ends lost 5 bases and 0 bases, in that order; junction bases with no gene match: 16. The length of the CDR3 is 19 residues. The CDR3 loop reads CASSTRGERWGGSYNEQFF. CDR3 sequence (DNA): TGTGCCAGCAGCACTCGTGGGGAGAGATGGGGGGGCTCCTACAATGAGCAGTTCTTC.

The rearrangement links TRBV5-1 to TRBJ2-3, with 11 bases lining up with TRBD2. Germline CDR1 is SGHRS and CDR2 is YFSETQ. This CDR3 region has 18 residues. Unmatched junction bases numbered 8, after V lost 0 bases and J lost 2 bases. CDR3 region: CASSLEVAGGSNTDTQYF. The DNA of the CDR3 is TGCGCCAGCAGCTTGGAGGTAGCGGGGGGGTCTAACACAGATACGCAGTATTTT.

This clonotype was detected only a few times. The rearrangement links TRBV30 to TRBJ1-3; possible D gene TRBD1, 5 bases. In germline, CDR1 is GTSNPN, CDR2 SVGIG (reference sequence). Trimming removed 4 bases at V and 3 bases at J, with 7 bases between. The CDR3 consists of 12 residues. The CDR3 nucleotides read TGTGCCTGGACTGGGGGTGGAAACACCATATATTTT. Translated: CAWTGGGNTIYF.

The J gene is TRBJ2-5, the V gene TRBV24-1; no clear D. The V gene lost 3 bases and the J gene lost 8 bases, with 15 bases spanning the gap. CDR3 length: 14 residues. Germline CDR1 is KGHDR and CDR2 is SFDVKD. CDR3 in DNA: TGTGCCACCAGTGATCGGAACGTCTTTGGAACCCAGTACTTC. Translating gives CATSDRNVFGTQYF.

The V and J genes are TRBV12-3 or TRBV12-4 and TRBJ1-1; 7 positions agree with TRBD1. Trimming removed 4 bases from V and 4 bases from J; junction bases left unmatched: 6. CDR3 length equals 14 residues. Here the CDR3 DNA reads TGTGCCAGCAGTTGGGGACAGAGGGGCACTGAAGCTTTCTTT. As protein: CASSWGQRGTEAFF.

The genes are TRBV7-9 and TRBJ2-5; TRBD2 agrees at 10 bases. CDR3 length: 14 residues. Germline assignment: CDR1 SEHNR and CDR2 FQNEAQ (reference sequence). The CDR3 nucleotides are TGTGCGTCAGGAGCGGGGGGGAGGCGAGAGACCCAGTACTTC. Translation gives CASGAGGRRETQYF. Full variable domain (rest looked up from reference TRBV7-9 and TRBJ2-5): DTGVSQNPRHKITKRGQNVTFRCDPISEHNRLYWYRQTLGQGPEFLTYFQNEAQLEKSRLLSDRFSAERPKGSFSTLEIQRTEQGDSAMYLCASGAGGRRETQYFGPGTRLLVL.

This clonotype was counted a few times. The rearrangement links TRBV24-1 to TRBJ2-5; D unresolved. Germline V CDR1 and CDR2: KGHDR, SFDVKD. The CDR3 consists of 13 residues. V lost 3 bases and J lost 4, with 8 bases in between. CDR3 protein: CATSDDGPETQYF. The CDR3 DNA sequence: TGTGCCACCAGTGATGACGGGCCAGAGACCCAGTACTTC.

There are many counts of this clonotype. The chain employs TRBV28 and TRBJ1-1; perhaps TRBD1 as D (6 bases). Trimming shortened V by 6 bases and J by 4 bases, and 12 bases separated the two germline ends. The CDR3 sequence is 13 residues long. The germline CDR1 and CDR2 sequences are MDHEN and SYDVKM. DNA of the CDR3: TGTGCCAGCAGGACAGGTTTCCGCACTGAAGCTTTCTTT. Translating gives CASRTGFRTEAFF.

This chain joins TRBV12-3 or TRBV12-4 and TRBJ2-1; TRBD2 matches 9 bases. The CDR3 consists of 16 residues. J lost 6 bases, V lost 3 bases, and 9 bases had no gene match. The CDR3 sequence is CASSLGGGGAVNEQFF. In DNA, the CDR3 is TGTGCCAGCAGTTTGGGCGGCGGGGGGGCTGTCAATGAGCAGTTCTTC.

The V gene is TRBV4-3, the J gene TRBJ2-7; TRBD2 matches at 9 bases. Germline V gene lookup returns CDR1 LGHNA and CDR2 YSLEER. Trimming cost V 0 bases and J 3 bases; bases outside gene matches: 9. The CDR3 sequence is 17 residues long. The CDR3 bases are TGCGCCAGCAGCCAAGATGCCCGGAAGCGGGAGGTCTACGAGCAGTACTTC. Translation gives CASSQDARKREVYEQYF.

This clonotype was seen ten or more times. The V and J genes are TRBV20-1 and TRBJ1-5; 11 bases are a match to TRBD1. V shed 4 bases and J 2 bases; nucleotides not matched to a gene: 10. Germline assignment: CDR1 DFQATT and CDR2 SNEGSKA (reference sequence). This CDR3 has 17 amino acids. CDR3 in DNA: TGCAGTGCTACGGGACAGGGGGTGGTTGGTGGCAATCAGCCCCAGCATTTT. Amino acid sequence: CSATGQGVVGGNQPQHF.

This clonotype was detected ten times or more. The V gene is TRBV5-1, the J gene TRBJ2-7; D remains unclear. The V end lost 3 bases, the J end lost 5 bases, and 15 bases lay between the germline ends. CDR3 length: 14 residues. Looked up from germline, CDR1 is SGHRS and CDR2 is YFSETQ. The CDR3 protein is CASSSSRFRHEQYF. The CDR3, as DNA: TGCGCCAGCAGCTCCTCTAGATTCCGCCACGAGCAGTACTTC.